This T cell receptor beta chain is from a study of early T cells in non-severe SARS-CoV-2 infection. Study at large: Sequencing used unsorted whole-blood bulk RNA, so chains lack pairing. The study's findings and limits: VDJdb matches were skewed toward anti-spike CD8 T cell responses.

In the library, individual cDNA molecules carried attached unique molecular identifiers. TCRdb analysed the 5' RACE reads with MiXCR anew, one entry per CDR3 protein. The sample includes 50,000 to 65,000 distinct CDR3 sequences, less than 9.5% of them seen just once. V was pared by 3 bases and J by 8 bases, with 6 bases of the junction left unmatched. The germline V gene has CDR1 SQVTM and CDR2 ANQGSEA. This CDR3 spans 12 amino acids. About this clonotype: Its antigen is unknown.

Specimen: whole blood. The clonotype originates from an adult who was a healthcare worker with PCR-confirmed SARS-CoV-2 infection or an uninfected control (not recorded which). This chain connects TRBV29-1 to TRBJ1-2; 7 bases fit TRBD1. Written as DNA, the CDR3 is TGCAGCGTTGATACAACAGGGGACGGCTACACCTTC. It yields the protein CSVDTTGDGYTF.